One sample yielded the 6 T cell receptor beta chains listed below, sequenced in a study of T cells after yellow fever vaccination. TCRdb recomputed calls from the 5' RACE reads with MiXCR, one row per CDR3 protein. The repertoire holds 78,000 or so distinct CDR3 sequences, with around 7.1% as singletons. The sequencing used CD8+ T cells sorted from PBMCs, collected around 10 days after the first yellow fever vaccination. These TCRs come from a man between 18 and 35 years old who received the YFV17D yellow fever vaccine.

This clonotype has only a few counts. J is TRBJ2-5 and V is TRBV6-4; D unclear. Germline CDR1 and CDR2: MRHNA and SNTAGT. Deletions cut 7 bases from V and 1 base from J, with 16 bases between. The CDR3 is made up of 15 amino acids. DNA of the CDR3: TGTGCCAGCAATTTTCCCCCAGGACCCCAAGAGACCCAGTACTTC. Translation: CASNFPPGPQETQYF.

The rearrangement joins TRBV5-4 to TRBJ2-2, with 7 nucleotides matching TRBD2. This CDR3 has 13 residues. J was trimmed by 6 bases and V by 4 bases; bases with no gene match: 3. Germline CDR1 reads SGHNT; CDR2 reads YYREEE (reference sequence). CDR3 sequence (DNA): TGTGCCAGCAGCCCAGCGGGGCCCGGGGAGCTGTTTTTT. It encodes CASSPAGPGELFF. Based on the CDR3 plus reference TRBV5-4 and TRBJ2-2, the full variable domain is ETGVTQSPTHLIKTRGQQVTLRCSSQSGHNTVSWYQQALGQGPQFIFQYYREEENGRGNFPPRFSGLQFPNYSSELNVNALELDDSALYLCASSPAGPGELFFGEGSRLTVL.

This clonotype was seen many times. Germline is not matched at one junction end, which may reflect a read error. The J gene is TRBJ2-2, the V gene TRBV7-7; 8 bases map to TRBD2. Germline assignment: CDR1 SSHAT and CDR2 FNYEAQ (reference sequence). The CDR3 is 16 amino acids. This CDR3 is CASSLAGSENTGELFF. The CDR3 nucleotides read TGTGCTAGCAGCTTAGCGGGGTCAGAGAACACCGGGGAGCTGTTTTTT.

This clonotype occurred many times. The chain has TRBV7-8 and TRBJ2-1; D not certain. Trimming pared 3 bases from V and 4 bases from J, leaving 7 bases between. The CDR3 sequence is 13 residues long. The germline gives CDR1 SGHVS, CDR2 FQNEAQ. CDR3 amino acids: CASSFPGYNEQFF. In DNA, the CDR3 is TGTGCCAGCAGCTTTCCAGGTTACAATGAGCAGTTCTTC. The variable domain in full, completed from reference TRBV7-8 and TRBJ2-1, reads GAGVSQSPRYKVAKRGQDVALRCDPISGHVSLFWYQQALGQGPEFLTYFQNEAQLDKSGLPSDRFFAERPEGSVSTLKIQRTQQEDSAVYLCASSFPGYNEQFFGPGTRLTVL.

The V gene is TRBV6-2 or TRBV6-3, the J gene TRBJ2-1; 9 bases line up with TRBD2. V gave up 4 bases and J gave up 10 bases; unmatched junction bases: 2. Germline V gene sequence: CDR1 MNHEY, CDR2 SVGEGT. The CDR3 is 12 residues long. The CDR3 DNA follows: TGTGCCAGCAGTTTGACTAGCGGCGAGCAGTTCTTC. This encodes CASSLTSGEQFF.

This clonotype was seen more than once but under ten times. The chain joins TRBV9 to TRBJ1-4; D call uncertain. V gave up 0 bases and J gave up 2 bases, with 5 bases separating them. The CDR3 length is 14 residues. In germline, CDR1 is SGDLS, CDR2 YYNGEE. The CDR3 bases are TGTGCCAGCAGCGTAGATGATACTAATGAAAAACTGTTTTTT. Translated: CASSVDDTNEKLFF.